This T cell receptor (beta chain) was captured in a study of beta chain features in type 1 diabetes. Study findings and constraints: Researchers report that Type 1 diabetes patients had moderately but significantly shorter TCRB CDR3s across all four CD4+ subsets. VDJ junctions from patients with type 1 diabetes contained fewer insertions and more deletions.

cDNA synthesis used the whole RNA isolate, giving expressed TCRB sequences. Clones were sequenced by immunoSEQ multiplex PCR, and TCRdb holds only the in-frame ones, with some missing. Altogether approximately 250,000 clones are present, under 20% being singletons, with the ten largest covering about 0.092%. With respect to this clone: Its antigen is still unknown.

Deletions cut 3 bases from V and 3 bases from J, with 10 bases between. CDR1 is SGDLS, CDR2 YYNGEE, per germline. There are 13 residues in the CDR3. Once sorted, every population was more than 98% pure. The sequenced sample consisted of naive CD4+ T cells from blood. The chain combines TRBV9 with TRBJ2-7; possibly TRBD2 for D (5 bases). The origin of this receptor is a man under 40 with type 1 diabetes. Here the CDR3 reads CASSDGRGYEQYF. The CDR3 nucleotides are TGTGCCAGCAGCGATGGCCGGGGCTACGAGCAGTACTTC.